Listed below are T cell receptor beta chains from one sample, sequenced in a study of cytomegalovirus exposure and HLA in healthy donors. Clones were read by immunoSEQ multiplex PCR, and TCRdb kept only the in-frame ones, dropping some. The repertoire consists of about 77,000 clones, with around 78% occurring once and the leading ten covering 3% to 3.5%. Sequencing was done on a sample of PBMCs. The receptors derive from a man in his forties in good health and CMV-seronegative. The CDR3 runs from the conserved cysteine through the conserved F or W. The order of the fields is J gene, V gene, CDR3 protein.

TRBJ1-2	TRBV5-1	CASSLDPTGGYGYTF
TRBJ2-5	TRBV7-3	CASSSQGGTPNTQYF
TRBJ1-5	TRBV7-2	CASSPPGDQPQHF
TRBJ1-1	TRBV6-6	CASRGGEAFF
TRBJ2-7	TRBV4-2	CASSQGTSGSNPYEQYF
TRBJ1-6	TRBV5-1	CASSSPTGGSNSPLHF
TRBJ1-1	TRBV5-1	CASSLAEGGSVSDTEAFF
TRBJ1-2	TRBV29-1	CSVELQNANYGYTF
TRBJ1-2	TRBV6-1	CASTHRGDYGYTF
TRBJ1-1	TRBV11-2	CASSYSLVDSEYEAFF
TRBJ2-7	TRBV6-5	CASKTGGSSYEQYF
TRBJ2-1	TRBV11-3	CASSAGQGVFRSYNEQFF
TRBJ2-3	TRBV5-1	CASSFGGQGATDTQYF
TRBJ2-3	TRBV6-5	CASSYSAGEGTQYF
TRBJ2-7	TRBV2	CASNSNSYEQYF
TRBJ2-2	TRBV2	CASSRLAGVGGELFF
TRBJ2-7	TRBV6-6	CASTMSGQGNYEQYF
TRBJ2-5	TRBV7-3	CASSPGTGEETQYF
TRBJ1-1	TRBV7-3	CASSLHQGNTEPFF
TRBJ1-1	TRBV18	CASSPDGMNTEAFF
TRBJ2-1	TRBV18	CASSRGTDNEQFF
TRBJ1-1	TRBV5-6	CASSLGGQWYTEAFF
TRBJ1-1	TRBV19	CASSKTGWDTEAFF
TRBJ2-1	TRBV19	CASSIAIDTLSYNEQFF